This T cell receptor beta chain stems from a study of T cell responses to AZD1222 COVID-19 vaccine. The data were produced by immunoSEQ multiplex PCR, yet TCRdb's version contains in-frame clones alone and is incomplete. The profile covers 90,000 to 140,000 clones, with roughly 90% appearing a single time and under 3% taken by the ten largest. Between the trimmed V and J ends, which lost 5 bases and 0 bases, there was a span of 7 bases. CDR3 size: 14 residues. Germline V lookup: CDR1 MNHEY, CDR2 SMNVEV (reference sequence). This clonotype originated in an adult in good health. This sequence joins TRBV27 and TRBJ2-2; D uncertain. This specimen was peripheral blood, taken on day 0 of AZD1222 vaccination. The CDR3 loop reads CASSPSSNTGELFF. CDR3 bases: TGTGCCAGCAGTCCCAGTTCGAACACCGGGGAGCTGTTTTTT.